The rows below give T cell receptor beta chains drawn from one sample of a study of T-cell reconstitution after alpha-beta-depleted transplantation in children. A single record per CDR3 protein comes from TCRdb applying MiXCR to the PCR reads. This sample has 480,000 or so distinct CDR3 sequences; roughly a tenth occur once, and the top ten carry about 2.1%. The specimen comprised PBMCs, sampled before TCRalphabeta/CD19-depleted stem cell transplant. These receptors were taken from a child aged 2 to 10 with inherited bone marrow failure, due to receive a stem cell transplant. CDR3s include the opening cysteine and the closing phenylalanine or tryptophan. The D gene is left open where the match is weak. Clone size appears in some rows only: once, few, many, or a class for an expanded clone.

length: 15
size: many
J: TRBJ2-3
V: TRBV5-1
D: NA
CDR3: CASSLFPGSTDTQYF
DNA: TGCGCCAGCAGCTTGTTCCCGGGAAGCACAGATACGCAGTATTTT

length: 12
size: many
J: TRBJ1-1
V: TRBV27
D: NA
CDR3: CASFDRPTEAFF
DNA: TGTGCCAGCTTTGACAGGCCCACTGAAGCTTTCTTT

length: 14
size: many
J: TRBJ2-1
V: TRBV4-3
D: NA
CDR3: CASSQALTRDEQFF
DNA: TGCGCCAGCAGCCAAGCCCTCACTAGGGATGAGCAGTTCTTC

length: 18
size: many
J: TRBJ2-1
V: TRBV4-3
D: TRBD2
CDR3: CASSLVAGEVLYYNEQFF
DNA: TGCGCCAGCAGCCTCGTAGCGGGAGAGGTCTTATACTACAATGAGCAGTTCTTC

length: 17
size: many
J: TRBJ2-3
V: TRBV27
D: TRBD2
CDR3: CASSLWDLAGDADTQYF
DNA: TGTGCCAGCAGTTTATGGGATCTAGCGGGAGACGCAGATACGCAGTATTTT

length: 14
size: many
J: TRBJ2-7
V: TRBV7-9
D: NA
CDR3: CASSLDIGPYEQYF
DNA: TGTGCCAGCAGCTTAGATATTGGACCCTACGAGCAGTACTTC

length: 15
size: NA
J: TRBJ2-7
V: TRBV10-2
D: TRBD2
CDR3: CASTRLAGGSYEQYF
DNA: TGCGCCAGCACCCGACTAGCGGGGGGCTCCTACGAGCAGTACTTC

length: 16
size: few
J: TRBJ2-1
V: TRBV20-1
D: TRBD2
CDR3: CSARDAGTSGVHEQFF
DNA: TGCAGTGCTAGAGATGCCGGGACTAGCGGGGTGCATGAGCAGTTCTTC

length: 13
size: NA
J: TRBJ2-1
V: TRBV19
D: TRBD1
CDR3: CARTGGAPNEQFF
DNA: TGTGCCAGGACAGGGGGCGCCCCGAATGAGCAGTTCTTC

length: 15
size: many
J: TRBJ1-6
V: TRBV27
D: TRBD1
CDR3: CASSSGTGGVSPLHF
DNA: TGTGCCAGCAGTTCCGGGACAGGGGGTGTTTCACCCCTCCACTTT

length: 16
size: many
J: TRBJ2-7
V: TRBV5-1
D: TRBD2
CDR3: CASSLTASGGSYEQYF
DNA: TGCGCCAGCAGCTTGACGGCTAGCGGGGGCTCCTACGAGCAGTACTTC

length: 15
size: many
J: TRBJ2-1
V: TRBV6-2/TRBV6-3
D: TRBD2
CDR3: CASSSRTSGGNEQFF
DNA: TGTGCCAGCAGTTCCCGGACTAGCGGGGGCAATGAGCAGTTCTTC

length: 13
size: many
J: TRBJ1-1
V: TRBV19
D: NA
CDR3: CASSIRASTEAFF
DNA: TGTGCCAGTAGTATCAGGGCATCCACTGAAGCTTTCTTT

length: 13
size: many
J: TRBJ1-2
V: TRBV6-2/TRBV6-3
D: TRBD1
CDR3: CASLGAGGDGYTF
DNA: TGTGCCAGCCTGGGTGCAGGGGGCGATGGCTACACCTTC

length: 16
size: many
J: TRBJ2-1
V: TRBV30
D: NA
CDR3: CAWSIPWGLRYNEQFF
DNA: TGTGCCTGGAGCATACCTTGGGGCTTACGCTACAATGAGCAGTTCTTC

length: 13
size: many
J: TRBJ2-1
V: TRBV6-1
D: NA
CDR3: CASRHDSYNEQFF
DNA: TGTGCCAGCAGACACGACTCCTACAATGAGCAGTTCTTC

length: 17
size: many
J: TRBJ2-3
V: TRBV6-5
D: NA
CDR3: CASSYSLNSLTTDTQYF
DNA: TGTGCCAGCAGTTACTCCCTCAACTCCCTTACGACAGATACGCAGTATTTT

length: 13
size: NA
J: TRBJ2-7
V: TRBV2
D: TRBD1
CDR3: CASNLGHGTVEYF
DNA: TGTGCCAGCAATCTCGGGCACGGGACAGTGGAGTACTTC

length: 14
size: many
J: TRBJ1-5
V: TRBV20-1
D: NA
CDR3: CSARDRAGDQPQHF
DNA: TGCAGTGCTAGAGACAGGGCCGGCGATCAGCCCCAGCATTTT

length: 13
size: many
J: TRBJ2-2
V: TRBV29-1
D: NA
CDR3: CSVSHGYTGELFF
DNA: TGCAGCGTTAGTCACGGTTACACCGGGGAGCTGTTTTTT

length: 13
size: many
J: TRBJ1-2
V: TRBV20-1
D: TRBD1
CDR3: CSAAGQLNYGYTF
DNA: TGCAGTGCCGCGGGACAGCTTAACTATGGCTACACCTTC

length: 14
size: many
J: TRBJ1-1
V: TRBV5-1
D: NA
CDR3: CASSLTGSNTEAFF
DNA: TGCGCCAGCAGCTTGACAGGGTCTAACACTGAAGCTTTCTTT

length: 16
size: NA
J: TRBJ1-2
V: TRBV5-5
D: NA
CDR3: CASSLDPAAGGYGYTF
DNA: TGTGCCAGCAGCTTGGACCCGGCAGCCGGTGGCTATGGCTACACCTTC

length: 14
size: NA
J: TRBJ1-4
V: TRBV20-1
D: NA
CDR3: CSGAGPPANEKLFF
DNA: TGCAGTGGGGCGGGCCCGCCCGCTAATGAAAAACTGTTTTTT

length: 15
size: few
J: TRBJ2-3
V: TRBV3-1
D: NA
CDR3: CASSRSLRGTDTQYF
DNA: TGTGCCAGCAGCCGGTCCCTGAGGGGCACAGATACGCAGTATTTT

length: 14
size: NA
J: TRBJ2-2
V: TRBV7-9
D: NA
CDR3: CASSLEKNTGELFF
DNA: TGTGCCAGCAGCTTAGAGAAGAACACCGGGGAGCTGTTTTTT

length: 16
size: NA
J: TRBJ2-5
V: TRBV3-1
D: NA
CDR3: CASSQDPPEAEETQYF
DNA: TGTGCCAGCAGCCAAGATCCCCCCGAGGCCGAGGAGACCCAGTACTTC